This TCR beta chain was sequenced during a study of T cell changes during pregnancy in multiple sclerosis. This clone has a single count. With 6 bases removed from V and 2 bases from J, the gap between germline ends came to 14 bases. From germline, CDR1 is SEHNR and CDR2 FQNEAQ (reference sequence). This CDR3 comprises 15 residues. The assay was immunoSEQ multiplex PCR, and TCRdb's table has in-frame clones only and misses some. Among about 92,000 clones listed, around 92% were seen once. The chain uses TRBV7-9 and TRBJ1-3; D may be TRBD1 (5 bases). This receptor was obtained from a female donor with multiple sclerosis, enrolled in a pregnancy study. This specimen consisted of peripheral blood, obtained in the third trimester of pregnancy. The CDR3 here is CASRRGGGPGNTIYF. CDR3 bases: TGTGCCAGCAGGAGGGGTGGAGGGCCTGGAAACACCATATATTTT.